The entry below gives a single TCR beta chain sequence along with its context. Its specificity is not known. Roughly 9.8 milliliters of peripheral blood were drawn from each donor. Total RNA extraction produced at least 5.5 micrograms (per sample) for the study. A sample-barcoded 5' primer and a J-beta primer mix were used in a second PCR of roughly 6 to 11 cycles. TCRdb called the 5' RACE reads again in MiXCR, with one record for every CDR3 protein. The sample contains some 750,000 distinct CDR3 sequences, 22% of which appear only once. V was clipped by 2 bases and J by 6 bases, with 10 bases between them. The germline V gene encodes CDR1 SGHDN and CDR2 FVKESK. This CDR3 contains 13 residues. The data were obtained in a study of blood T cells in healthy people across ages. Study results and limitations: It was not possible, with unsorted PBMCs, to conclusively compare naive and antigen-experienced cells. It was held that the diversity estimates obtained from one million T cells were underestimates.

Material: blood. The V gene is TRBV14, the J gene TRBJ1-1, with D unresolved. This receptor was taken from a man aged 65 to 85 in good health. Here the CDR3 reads CASSQSRRAEAFF. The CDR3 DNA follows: TGTGCCAGCAGCCAATCCCGGCGGGCTGAAGCTTTCTTT.